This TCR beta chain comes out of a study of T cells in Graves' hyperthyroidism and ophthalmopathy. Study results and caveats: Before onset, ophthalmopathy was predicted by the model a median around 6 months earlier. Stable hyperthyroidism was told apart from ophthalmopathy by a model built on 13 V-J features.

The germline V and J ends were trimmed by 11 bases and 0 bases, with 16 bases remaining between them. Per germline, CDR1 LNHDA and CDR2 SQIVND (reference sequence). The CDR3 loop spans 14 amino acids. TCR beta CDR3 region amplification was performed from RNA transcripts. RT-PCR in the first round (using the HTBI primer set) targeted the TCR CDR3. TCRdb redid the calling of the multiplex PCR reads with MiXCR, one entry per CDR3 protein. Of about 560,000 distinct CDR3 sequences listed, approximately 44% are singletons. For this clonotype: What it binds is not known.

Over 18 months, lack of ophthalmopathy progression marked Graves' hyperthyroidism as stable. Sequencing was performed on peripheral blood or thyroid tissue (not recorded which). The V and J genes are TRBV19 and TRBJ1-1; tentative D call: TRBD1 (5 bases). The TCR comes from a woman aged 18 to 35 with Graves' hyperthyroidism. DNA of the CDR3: TGTGCCTGGAGTGGGGGAAAACTGAACACTGAAGCTTTCTTT. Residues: CAWSGGKLNTEAFF.